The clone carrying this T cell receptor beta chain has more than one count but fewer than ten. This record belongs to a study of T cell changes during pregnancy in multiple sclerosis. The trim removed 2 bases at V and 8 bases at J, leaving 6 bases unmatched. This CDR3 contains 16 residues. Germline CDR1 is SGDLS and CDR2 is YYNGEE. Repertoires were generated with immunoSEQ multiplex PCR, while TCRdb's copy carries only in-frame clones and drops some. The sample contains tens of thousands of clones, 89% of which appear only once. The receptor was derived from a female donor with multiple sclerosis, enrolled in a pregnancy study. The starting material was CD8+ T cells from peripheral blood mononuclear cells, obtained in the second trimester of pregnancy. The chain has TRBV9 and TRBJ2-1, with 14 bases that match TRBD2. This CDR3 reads CASSVSGTSGSYEQFF. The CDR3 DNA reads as TGTGCCAGCAGCGTCAGCGGGACTAGCGGGAGCTATGAGCAGTTCTTC.